These 17 T cell receptor beta chains share one sample of origin, sequenced in a study of blood T cell repertoires in COVID-19. Generated by immunoSEQ multiplex PCR, the TCRdb table keeps only in-frame clones and is missing some. The table lists 170,000 or so clones, more than 75% of them singletons, with 9.5% to 15% in the top ten. Sequenced material: peripheral blood. Receptors were obtained from a woman aged 70 to 79 with COVID-19, enrolled during active disease.

This chain links TRBV5-4 with TRBJ2-7; 7 nucleotides align to TRBD2. With 4 bases clipped from V and 3 bases from J, the junction kept 7 bases outside the gene matches. Looked up from germline, CDR1 is SGHNT and CDR2 is YYREEE (reference sequence). CDR3 length: 14 residues. The CDR3: CASSDGTKGYEQYF. CDR3 nucleotides: TGTGCCAGCAGCGACGGGACTAAAGGCTACGAGCAGTACTTC.

The J gene is TRBJ2-7, the V gene TRBV6-5, with 7 nucleotides matching TRBD2. V trimming: 0 bases; J trimming: 3 bases; junction bases outside the gene matches: 8. CDR3 length equals 16 residues. Per the germline V gene, CDR1 is MNHEY and CDR2 is SVGAGI. CDR3 protein: CASSYSREALFYEQYF. As DNA, the CDR3 is TGTGCCAGCAGTTACTCACGGGAGGCCCTCTTCTACGAGCAGTACTTC.

The chain joins TRBV3-1 (or the pseudogene TRBV3-2) to TRBJ1-2; D ambiguous. This CDR3 has 14 amino acids. The germline V and J ends were trimmed by 1 base and 8 bases, with 14 bases remaining between them. The germline gives CDR1 LGHDT, CDR2 YNNKEL (reference sequence). The CDR3 spells CASSQGLGSGGYTF. CDR3 in DNA: TGTGCCAGCAGCCAAGGATTGGGCTCAGGAGGCTACACCTTC.

This clone is a singleton in its sample. V and J are TRBV11-3 and TRBJ1-4; 8 positions match TRBD1. This CDR3 contains 14 residues. Trimming removed 6 bases from V and 7 bases from J; junction bases left unmatched: 7. The germline gives CDR1 SGHNT, CDR2 YENEEA. This chain's CDR3 is CASSTRDRSEKLFF. In nucleotides, the CDR3 is TGTGCCAGCAGTACCCGGGACAGGAGTGAAAAACTGTTTTTT. Using reference TRBV11-3 and TRBJ1-4 for the parts outside the CDR3, the full variable domain is EAGVVQSPRYKIIEKKQPVAFWCNPISGHNTLYWYLQNLGQGPELLIRYENEEAVDDSQLPKDRFSAERLKGVDSTLKIQPAELGDSAVYLCASSTRDRSEKLFFGSGTQLSVL.

The chain's CDR3 is CASSLDRDRNEQFF. Here the CDR3 DNA reads TGCGCCAGCAGCCTGGACAGGGACCGCAATGAGCAGTTCTTC. The chain carries TRBV4-3 and TRBJ2-1; 8 nucleotides align to TRBD1. The V segment lost 4 bases and the J segment 6 bases; nucleotides outside the gene matches: 5. This CDR3 has 14 residues. CDR1 is LGHNA, CDR2 YSLEER, per germline.

The rearrangement links TRBV5-5 to TRBJ1-2, with 7 bases lining up with TRBD1. The CDR3 is 13 amino acids. Germline trimming cut 3 bases from V and 8 bases from J; bases unmatched to any gene: 7. In germline, CDR1 is SGHKS, CDR2 YYEKEE (reference sequence). The CDR3 bases are TGTGCCAGCAGCTGGGACAGCCAGCCCGGCTACACCTTC. This sequence encodes CASSWDSQPGYTF.

The genes are TRBV7-8 and TRBJ1-1; D gene ambiguous. V lost 9 bases, J lost 1 base, and 12 bases lay in between. Germline V lookup: CDR1 SGHVS, CDR2 FQNEAQ. CDR3 size: 13 residues. Written as DNA, the CDR3 is TGTGCCAGTAGCCCAACGAGGAACACTGAAGCTTTCTTT. It codes for CASSPTRNTEAFF.

This chain connects TRBV27 to TRBJ2-7; TRBD1 might be the D (5 bases). The CDR3 is made up of 13 amino acids. Trimming cost V 6 bases and J 2 bases, with 11 bases left between them. Germline loops: CDR1 MNHEY, CDR2 SMNVEV (reference sequence). CDR3 sequence reads: CASRRQPTYEQYF. In DNA form, the CDR3 reads TGTGCCAGCAGGCGACAGCCCACCTACGAGCAGTACTTC.

This clone was observed a handful of times. The rearrangement links TRBV7-6 to TRBJ2-5; 9 nucleotides match TRBD2. The trim removed 1 base at V and 5 bases at J, leaving 5 bases unmatched. Germline assignment: CDR1 SGHVS and CDR2 FNYEAQ. The CDR3 loop spans 15 amino acids. CDR3 in amino acids: CASSLVAGALETQYF. The DNA of the CDR3 is TGTGCCAGCAGCTTAGTAGCGGGAGCTTTGGAGACCCAGTACTTC. Full variable domain (remainder filled in from reference TRBV7-6 and TRBJ2-5): GAGVSQSPRYKVTKRGQDVALRCDPISGHVSLYWYRQALGQGPEFLTYFNYEAQQDKSGLPNDRFSAERPEGSISTLTIQRTEQRDSAMYRCASSLVAGALETQYFGPGTRLLVL.

CDR3 in amino acids: CASGPRTASNQPQHF. CDR3 DNA sequence: TGTGCCAGCGGCCCCCGGACAGCTAGCAATCAGCCCCAGCATTTT. The J gene is TRBJ1-5, the V gene TRBV6-5; a weak D match, TRBD1 (6 bases). Trimming cost V 8 bases and J 0 bases, with 14 bases left between them. CDR3 length equals 15 residues. The V gene's germline CDR1 is MNHEY and CDR2 SVGAGI.

The chain has TRBV7-3 and TRBJ2-7, with 8 bases that match TRBD1. Germline CDR1 SGHTA, CDR2 FQGTGA. V lost 2 bases to trimming and J lost 3 bases; unmatched junction nucleotides: 6. The CDR3 contains 15 residues. In DNA form, the CDR3 reads TGTGCCAGCAGCTTACAGCAGGGGGCGAGCTACGAGCAGTACTTC. Translation gives CASSLQQGASYEQYF.

The rearrangement links TRBV19 to TRBJ1-3; 7 bases fit TRBD1. This CDR3 contains 14 residues. V shed 6 bases, J shed 3 bases, and the junction held 5 bases outside the gene matches. CDR1 and CDR2 from the germline V gene are LNHDA and SQIVND (reference sequence). The CDR3 loop reads CASSKTGSGNTIYF. The CDR3 DNA follows: TGTGCCAGTAGCAAGACAGGGAGTGGAAACACCATATATTTT.

This clone was seen only once. V and J are TRBV4-1 and TRBJ2-7; 7 bases fit TRBD1. The V and J ends lost 3 bases and 2 bases, in that order; junction bases with no gene match: 4. CDR1 and CDR2 from the germline V gene are MGHRA and YSYEKL. The CDR3 is made up of 14 amino acids. CDR3 in amino acids: CASSQPGQTYEQYF. CDR3 coding DNA: TGCGCCAGCAGCCAGCCGGGACAGACCTACGAGCAGTACTTC.

The V gene is TRBV28, the J gene TRBJ2-3; TRBD2 agrees at 9 bases. The CDR3 contains 14 residues. Germline values: CDR1 MDHEN, CDR2 SYDVKM. The ends lost 11 bases at V and 2 bases at J; junction bases unmatched: 8. The CDR3 sequence is CASHAGGFTDTQYF. DNA for the CDR3: TGTGCCTCCCACGCGGGAGGGTTCACAGATACGCAGTATTTT.

V and J are TRBV18 and TRBJ1-2, with D possibly being TRBD1 (6 bases). The CDR3 consists of 14 residues. Deletions cut 3 bases from V and 7 bases from J, with 15 bases between. CDR1 is KGHSH and CDR2 is LQKENI in the germline V gene. CDR3 loop: CASSPSRQARGYTF. The CDR3 DNA is TGTGCCAGCTCACCTAGCCGACAGGCCCGTGGCTACACCTTC.

Remarks on this clone: The junction departs from the called germline gene at one end, perhaps through a read error. The chain recombines TRBV14 with TRBJ1-2; D uncertain. Looked up from germline, CDR1 is SGHDN and CDR2 is FVKESK. This CDR3 has 13 residues. The CDR3 is CARSQGQNYGYTF. For the CDR3, the DNA is TGTGCCAGAAGCCAAGGCCAGAACTATGGCTACACCTTC. The full variable domain, in which reference TRBV14 and TRBJ1-2 provide the parts outside the CDR3, is EAGVTQFPSHSVIEKGQTVTLRCDPISGHDNLYWYRRVMGKEIKFLLHFVKESKQDESGMPNNRFLAERTGGTYSTLKVQPAELEDSGVYFCARSQGQNYGYTFGSGTRLTVV.

The rearrangement uses TRBV7-2 and TRBJ2-2; 7 nucleotides line up with TRBD2. The trim removed 11 bases at V and 5 bases at J, leaving 20 bases unmatched. The length of the CDR3 is 17 residues. Germline assignment: CDR1 SGHTA and CDR2 FQGNSA. CDR3 in amino acids: CAPTLRWGGGGTGELFF. In nucleotides, the CDR3 is TGTGCCCCGACACTCCGTTGGGGGGGAGGTGGAACCGGGGAGCTGTTTTTT.